This T cell receptor (beta chain) is from a study of T cells expressing NK-cell markers. Looking at the study overall: Sorted T-cell subsets CD3+CD56+NKG2C+, CD3+CD56+NKG2C- and CD3+CD56-NKG2C+ were TCR beta-sequenced. Seven of the eight sequenced donors were classified as HCMV-seropositive, and one was classified as seronegative.

CDR3 length: 13 amino acids. The germline V gene has CDR1 LNHNV and CDR2 YYDKDF (reference sequence). A note on this clonotype: What it binds is unknown.

For TCR beta, cDNA was produced by 5'RACE template switching with UMIs. TCRdb re-called the 5' RACE reads and shows each CDR3 protein once, DNA omitted. The ten top clones account for about 60%, within a sample of around 7,400 distinct CDR3 sequences. Overall study results and limits: CD8+ T cells in more than five donors included dominant NKG2C+ clonotypes at about 1.0-8%.

Material for sequencing was blood T cells: a sorted CD56 or NKG2C T cell subset, CD4+ or CD8+ T cells, or bulk PBMC T cells (not recorded which). The chain couples TRBV15 to TRBJ2-7; TCRdb gives TRBD1 as the D gene, but with no DNA this cannot be confirmed. This receptor was obtained from a man aged 18-69 years in good health. The CDR3 is CATSQAGQYEQYF.